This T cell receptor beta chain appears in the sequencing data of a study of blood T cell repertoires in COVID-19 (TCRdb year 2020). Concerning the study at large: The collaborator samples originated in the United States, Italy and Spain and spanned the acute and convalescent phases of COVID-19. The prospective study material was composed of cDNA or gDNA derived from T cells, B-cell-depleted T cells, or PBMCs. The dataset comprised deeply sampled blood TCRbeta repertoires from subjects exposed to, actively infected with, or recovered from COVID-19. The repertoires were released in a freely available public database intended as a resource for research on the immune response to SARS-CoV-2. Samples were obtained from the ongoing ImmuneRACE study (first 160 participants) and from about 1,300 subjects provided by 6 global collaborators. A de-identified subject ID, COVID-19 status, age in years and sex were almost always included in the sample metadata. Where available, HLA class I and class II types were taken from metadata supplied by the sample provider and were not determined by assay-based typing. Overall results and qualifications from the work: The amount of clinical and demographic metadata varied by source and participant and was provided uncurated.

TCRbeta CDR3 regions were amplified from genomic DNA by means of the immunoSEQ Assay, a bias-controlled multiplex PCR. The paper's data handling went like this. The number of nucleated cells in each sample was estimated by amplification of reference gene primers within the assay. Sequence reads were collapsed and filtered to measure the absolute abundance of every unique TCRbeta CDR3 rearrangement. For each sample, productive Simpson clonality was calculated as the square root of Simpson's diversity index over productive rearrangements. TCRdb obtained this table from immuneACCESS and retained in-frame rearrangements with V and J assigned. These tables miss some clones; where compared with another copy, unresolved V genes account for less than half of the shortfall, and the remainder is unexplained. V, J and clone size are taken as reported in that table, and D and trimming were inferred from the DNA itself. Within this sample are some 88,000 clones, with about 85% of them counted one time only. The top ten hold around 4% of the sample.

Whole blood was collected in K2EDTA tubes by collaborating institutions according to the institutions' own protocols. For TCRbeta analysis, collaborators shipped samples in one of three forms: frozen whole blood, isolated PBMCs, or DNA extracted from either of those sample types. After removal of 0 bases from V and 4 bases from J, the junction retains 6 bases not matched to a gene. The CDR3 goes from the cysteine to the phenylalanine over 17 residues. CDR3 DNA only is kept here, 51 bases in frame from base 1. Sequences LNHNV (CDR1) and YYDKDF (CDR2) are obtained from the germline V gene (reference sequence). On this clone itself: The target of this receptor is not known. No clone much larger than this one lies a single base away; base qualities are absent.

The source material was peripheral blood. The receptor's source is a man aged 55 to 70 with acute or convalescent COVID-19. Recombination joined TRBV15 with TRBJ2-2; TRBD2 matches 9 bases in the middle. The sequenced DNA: TGTGCCACCAGCAGAGATAAGCTTAGCGGGAGCACCGGGGAGCTGTTTTTT. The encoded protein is CATSRDKLSGSTGELFF.